This T cell receptor (beta chain) was documented in a study of CD8 T cells in ankylosing spondylitis. As to this clonotype: Its antigen is currently unknown.

TCRdb ran MiXCR on the 5' RACE reads and lists one entry per CDR3 protein. The table lists 450,000 to 550,000 distinct CDR3 sequences, 5.3% of them singletons. Study-level results: There was a TCR beta motif, made of several highly homologous variants, that appeared characteristic of ankylosing spondylitis blood.

This receptor was taken from a male donor with ankylosing spondylitis. The sample was blood, either unsorted or a sorted T cell fraction (not recorded which).

The CDR3: CASSQDSDSSYEQYF. The CDR3 bases are TGCGCCAGCAGCCAAGACTCGGATAGCTCCTACGAGCAGTACTTC. The rearrangement uses TRBV4-1 and TRBJ2-7; D gene uncertain. Per germline, CDR1 MGHRA and CDR2 YSYEKL. The CDR3 runs 15 residues. V lost 0 bases, J lost 0 bases, and 9 bases lay in between.